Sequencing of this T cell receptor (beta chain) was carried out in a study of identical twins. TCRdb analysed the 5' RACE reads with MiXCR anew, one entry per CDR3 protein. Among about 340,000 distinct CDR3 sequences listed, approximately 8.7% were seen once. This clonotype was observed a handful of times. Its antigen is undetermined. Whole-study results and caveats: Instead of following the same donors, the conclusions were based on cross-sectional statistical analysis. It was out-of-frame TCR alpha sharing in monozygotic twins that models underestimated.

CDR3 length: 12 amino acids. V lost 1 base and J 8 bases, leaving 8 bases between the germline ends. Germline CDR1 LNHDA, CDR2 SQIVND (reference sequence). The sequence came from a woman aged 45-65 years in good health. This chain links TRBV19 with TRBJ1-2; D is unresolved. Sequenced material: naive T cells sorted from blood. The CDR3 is CASSIVAGGYTF. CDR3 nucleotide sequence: TGTGCCAGTAGTATAGTGGCTGGCGGCTACACCTTC.